Listed below are T cell receptor beta chains from one sample, sequenced in a study of T-cell memory formation after mild COVID-19. MiXCR, run by TCRdb on the 5' RACE reads, gives a single entry per CDR3 protein. The table shows roughly 220,000 distinct CDR3 sequences, with roughly 10% occurring only once. Specimen: PBMCs or a T cell subset sorted from them (not recorded which). Receptor source: a man younger than 35 who had mild COVID-19 (a few samples of this study predate the infection). Cell type and time point are not known. CDR3s include the opening cysteine and the closing phenylalanine or tryptophan. Fields, in order: V gene, clone size, D gene, J gene, CDR3 protein, CDR3 DNA. The D gene is left open where the match is weak. A row's size may be missing; if present it is once, few, many or a size class.

TRBV7-2	few	NA	TRBJ1-2	CASSLGRTPTGYTF	TGTGCCAGCAGCCTAGGACGGACGCCCACCGGCTACACCTTC
TRBV5-1	few	NA	TRBJ2-2	CASSFTGANTGELFF	TGCGCCAGCAGCTTCACCGGAGCGAACACCGGGGAGCTGTTTTTT
TRBV7-2	NA	TRBD2	TRBJ2-1	CASSPGRGGRNEQFF	TGTGCCAGCAGCCCGGGGCGGGGGGGCAGGAATGAGCAGTTCTTC
TRBV12-3/TRBV12-4	few	TRBD1	TRBJ1-2	CASSFPGQGVYGYTF	TGTGCCAGCAGTTTCCCGGGACAGGGGGTCTATGGCTACACCTTC
TRBV10-2	few	TRBD1	TRBJ1-6	CASSEKGTGADNSPLHF	TGCGCCAGCAGTGAAAAGGGGACAGGGGCCGATAATTCACCCCTCCACTTT
TRBV29-1	NA	TRBD1	TRBJ2-3	CSESTGSGDTQYF	TGCAGCGAATCGACAGGGTCCGGAGATACGCAGTATTTT
TRBV24-1	NA	TRBD1	TRBJ1-1	CATSDTGQGASEAFF	TGTGCCACCAGTGATACCGGACAGGGGGCAAGTGAAGCTTTCTTT
TRBV9	many	TRBD2	TRBJ2-5	CASSVAGGYETQYF	TGTGCCAGCAGCGTGGCGGGGGGCTATGAGACCCAGTACTTC
TRBV7-2	many	NA	TRBJ1-2	CASSSTFGYGYTF	TGTGCCAGCAGCTCGACGTTTGGCTATGGCTACACCTTC
TRBV7-9	NA	NA	TRBJ2-3	CASSLWSTDTQYF	TGTGCCAGCAGCCTATGGAGCACAGATACGCAGTATTTT
TRBV7-9	NA	NA	TRBJ2-3	CASSPGLHTDTQYF	TGTGCCAGCAGCCCCGGACTACACACAGATACGCAGTATTTT
TRBV20-1	NA	NA	TRBJ2-1	CSASRGLGGTEQFF	TGCAGTGCTAGTCGGGGCCTAGGGGGGACTGAGCAGTTCTTC
TRBV6-2/TRBV6-3	few	NA	TRBJ1-5	CASSLTASQPQHF	TGTGCCAGCAGTTTAACCGCATCGCAGCCCCAGCATTTT
TRBV5-8	NA	TRBD1	TRBJ2-3	CASSLTGTGVDTQYF	TGTGCCAGCAGCTTGACCGGGACAGGGGTAGATACGCAGTATTTT
TRBV20-1	many	NA	TRBJ1-2	CSARTPNYGYTF	TGCAGTGCTAGGACACCTAACTATGGCTACACCTTC
TRBV20-1	few	TRBD2	TRBJ2-2	CSAIAGVTGELFF	TGCAGTGCAATAGCGGGGGTCACCGGGGAGCTGTTTTTT
TRBV7-2	NA	NA	TRBJ1-3	CASSVTSGSGNTIYF	TGTGCCAGCAGCGTGACTAGTGGCTCTGGAAACACCATATATTTT
TRBV28	NA	NA	TRBJ1-5	CASSPPRGSVKFQPQHF	TGTGCCAGCAGTCCCCCTAGGGGGTCCGTAAAGTTTCAGCCCCAGCATTTT
TRBV11-2	NA	NA	TRBJ2-3	CASSLPITDTQYF	TGTGCCAGCAGCTTACCTATCACAGATACGCAGTATTTT
TRBV6-6	NA	NA	TRBJ1-3	CASSYSISGSGNTIYF	TGTGCCAGCAGTTACTCTATTTCGGGCTCTGGAAACACCATATATTTT
TRBV12-3/TRBV12-4	many	NA	TRBJ1-3	CASESSGNTIYF	TGTGCCAGTGAGAGCTCTGGAAACACCATATATTTT
TRBV6-6	few	NA	TRBJ1-2	CASSYSGGPHYGYTF	TGTGCCAGCAGTTACTCGGGCGGCCCTCATTATGGCTACACCTTC
TRBV20-1	NA	NA	TRBJ2-5	CSARGGRETQYF	TGCAGTGCTAGAGGGGGTAGGGAGACCCAGTACTTC
TRBV10-3	NA	TRBD1	TRBJ1-2	CATGTGANYGYTF	TGTGCCACGGGGACAGGCGCTAACTATGGCTACACCTTC
TRBV30	NA	TRBD1	TRBJ1-6	CAWHRDRATTLHF	TGTGCCTGGCACCGGGACAGGGCAACGACCCTCCACTTT
TRBV20-1	many	NA	TRBJ2-4	CSAADLAKNIQYF	TGCAGTGCGGCAGATTTAGCCAAAAACATTCAGTACTTC
TRBV2	few	TRBD1	TRBJ1-5	CASSGTGMQPQHF	TGTGCCAGCAGTGGGACAGGGATGCAGCCCCAGCATTTT
TRBV7-2	NA	NA	TRBJ1-2	CASTPGQAYGYTF	TGTGCCAGCACCCCGGGACAAGCCTATGGCTACACCTTC
TRBV25-1	NA	NA	TRBJ1-1	CASSPRRGYTEAFF	TGTGCCAGCAGTCCGCGTCGGGGCTACACTGAAGCTTTCTTT
TRBV20-1	many	TRBD2	TRBJ2-3	CSAYPSGGGTDTQYF	TGCAGTGCTTATCCTAGCGGGGGTGGCACAGATACGCAGTATTTT
TRBV5-1	many	TRBD1	TRBJ1-6	CASSRGTGAMDSPLHF	TGCGCCAGCAGCCGGGGGACAGGGGCGATGGATTCACCCCTCCACTTT
TRBV11-2	NA	NA	TRBJ1-4	CASSRAGRSNEKLFF	TGTGCCAGCAGCCGGGCGGGGAGGTCTAATGAAAAACTGTTTTTT
TRBV20-1	many	NA	TRBJ2-5	CSANRVGETQYF	TGCAGTGCCAACAGGGTGGGGGAGACCCAGTACTTC
TRBV4-3	many	NA	TRBJ1-1	CASSQDTDNSEAFF	TGCGCCAGCAGCCAAGATACGGATAACAGTGAAGCTTTCTTT
TRBV19	NA	NA	TRBJ2-7	CASSIRGNSYEQYF	TGTGCCAGTAGTATCCGGGGCAATTCCTACGAGCAGTACTTC
TRBV4-3	NA	TRBD1	TRBJ1-4	CASSLRTGEGKLFF	TGCGCCAGCAGCCTTCGGACAGGGGAAGGAAAACTGTTTTTT
TRBV27	NA	NA	TRBJ1-6	CASKGGPTYNSPLHF	TGTGCCAGCAAGGGGGGCCCCACTTATAATTCACCCCTCCACTTT
TRBV12-3/TRBV12-4	NA	NA	TRBJ2-5	CASSLGDFQETQYF	TGTGCCAGCAGTTTAGGGGACTTCCAAGAGACCCAGTACTTC
TRBV4-3	NA	NA	TRBJ1-5	CASSQDAGGSNQPQHF	TGCGCCAGCAGCCAAGATGCCGGGGGGAGTAATCAGCCCCAGCATTTT
TRBV25-1	NA	NA	TRBJ1-1	CASEPTGYTEAFF	TGTGCCAGCGAACCTACAGGTTACACTGAAGCTTTCTTT